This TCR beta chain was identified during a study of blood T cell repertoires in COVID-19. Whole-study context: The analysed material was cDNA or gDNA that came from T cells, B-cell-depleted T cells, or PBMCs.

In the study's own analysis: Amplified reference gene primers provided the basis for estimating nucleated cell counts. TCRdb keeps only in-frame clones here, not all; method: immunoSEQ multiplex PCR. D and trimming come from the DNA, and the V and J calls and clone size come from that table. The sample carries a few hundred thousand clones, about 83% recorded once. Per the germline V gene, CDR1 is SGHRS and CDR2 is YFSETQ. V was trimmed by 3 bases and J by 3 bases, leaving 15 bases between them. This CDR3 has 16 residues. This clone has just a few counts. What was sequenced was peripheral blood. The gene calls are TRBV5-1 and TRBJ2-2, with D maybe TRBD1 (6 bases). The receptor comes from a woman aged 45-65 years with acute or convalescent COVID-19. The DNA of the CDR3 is TGCGCCAGCAGCTCTCAGGGGTCTGGGGACACCGGGGAGCTGTTTTTT. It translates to CASSSQGSGDTGELFF. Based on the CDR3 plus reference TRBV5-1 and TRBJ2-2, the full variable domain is KAGVTQTPRYLIKTRGQQVTLSCSPISGHRSVSWYQQTPGQGLQFLFEYFSETQRNKGNFPGRFSGRQFSNSRSEMNVSTLELGDSALYLCASSSQGSGDTGELFFGEGSRLTVL.